This entry is about one T cell receptor beta chain. Antigen specificity is unknown. The data were obtained in a study of regulatory T cells in long-lasting Graves disease. General study results and limits: When disease was persistent, TRBV28, TRBJ1-2 and TRBJ2-5 were the favored segments. A greater number of public clonotypes (about 2,900) was shared by persistent patients than by new patients (roughly 880). Compared with new cases, persistent Graves' patients showed reduced TCR diversity.

The V segment lost 7 bases and the J segment 4 bases; nucleotides outside the gene matches: 2. Germline V gives CDR1 SEHNR, CDR2 FQNEAQ (reference sequence). The CDR3 loop spans 14 amino acids. Construction of the TCR beta libraries employed iRepertoire HTBI primers in conjunction with Arm-PCR of CDR3 regions. One entry per CDR3 protein results from TCRdb running MiXCR on the multiplex PCR reads. Altogether around 450,000 distinct CDR3 sequences are present, approximately 21% being singletons, with the ten largest covering more than 6%. Time point reported: persistent/refractory GD, antithyroid drugs over 5 years with positive TRAb. PBMC RNA served as the TCR library source.

The clonotype comes from a female donor with Graves disease. Material: peripheral blood mononuclear cells (PBMCs), obtained when the disease was refractory, from a patient treated with antithyroid drugs. J is TRBJ2-1 and V is TRBV7-9; 12 bases are a match to TRBD2. CDR3 region: CASTGLAGYNEQFF. CDR3 nucleotides: TGTGCCAGCACAGGACTAGCGGGATACAATGAGCAGTTCTTC.